This T cell receptor (beta chain) was recorded in a study of cytomegalovirus exposure and HLA in healthy donors. Overall study findings and caveats: Common viral pathogens seemed to be connected with several of the most significant clusters, according to a later analysis. Analysis was carried out at a later point, and it linked a missense DCLRE1C variant to TCR beta V- and J-gene trimming. Other equally common chains were less clonally expanded than HLA-associated TCR beta chains, a later analysis showed.

As regards this clone: No antigen is known for it.

V lost 3 bases and J lost 1, with 9 bases in between. Per germline, CDR1 MNHEY and CDR2 SMNVEV (reference sequence). CDR3 length: 14 residues. Primers included in the PCR were 60 Vbeta and 13 Jbeta primers. The table came from immunoSEQ multiplex PCR; TCRdb's copy has only in-frame clones and leaves some out. The sample holds about 120,000 clones, approximately 65% seen once. Sequenced sample: PBMCs. The clonotype comes from a man aged 18 to 29 in good health and CMV-seronegative. V gene TRBV27 combines with J gene TRBJ1-2, with no clear D. The CDR3 loop reads CASSFRSFNYGYTF. CDR3 DNA: TGTGCCAGCAGTTTCCGGTCCTTTAACTATGGCTACACCTTC.